This TCR beta chain was sequenced for a study of vaccination and CD4 T cells after COVID-19. Looking at the study overall: The cells in question were stimulated using overlapping spike peptides derived from SARS-CoV-2, HCoV-NL63, HCoV-OC43 and HCoV-229E.

Notes on this clonotype: No antigen is known for it.

Study results and limitations: Among reactive clones from convalescent patients, a median around 90% appeared only post-vaccination.

Treatment given: approximately nine-day PBMC culture with coronavirus spike peptide pools or control peptides (ViraFEST assay). The CDR3 has 18 amino acids. The J segment lost 3 bases and the V segment lost 5 bases, leaving 10 bases of the junction unmatched. Germline CDR1 is KGHDR and CDR2 is SFDVKD. At the Johns Hopkins FTIC core, DNA taken from cultured CD4+ T cells was sequenced by way of the Oncomine TCR Beta short-read assay. TCRdb redid the calling of the PCR reads with MiXCR, one entry per CDR3 protein. Counted here are about 27,000 distinct CDR3 sequences, 62% occurring once; the ten biggest clones make up around 16%.

The sample in question was CD4+ T cells from blood, cultured in vitro, obtained after SARS-CoV-2 vaccination. The J gene is TRBJ2-2, the V gene TRBV24-1; TRBD1 aligns across 11 bases. The TCR sequence derives from a human donor who received a COVID-19 vaccine. The CDR3 nucleotides are TGTGCCACCAGTGGGCCTAATCCGGGACAGGGGGACACCGGGGAGCTGTTTTTT. It translates to CATSGPNPGQGDTGELFF.